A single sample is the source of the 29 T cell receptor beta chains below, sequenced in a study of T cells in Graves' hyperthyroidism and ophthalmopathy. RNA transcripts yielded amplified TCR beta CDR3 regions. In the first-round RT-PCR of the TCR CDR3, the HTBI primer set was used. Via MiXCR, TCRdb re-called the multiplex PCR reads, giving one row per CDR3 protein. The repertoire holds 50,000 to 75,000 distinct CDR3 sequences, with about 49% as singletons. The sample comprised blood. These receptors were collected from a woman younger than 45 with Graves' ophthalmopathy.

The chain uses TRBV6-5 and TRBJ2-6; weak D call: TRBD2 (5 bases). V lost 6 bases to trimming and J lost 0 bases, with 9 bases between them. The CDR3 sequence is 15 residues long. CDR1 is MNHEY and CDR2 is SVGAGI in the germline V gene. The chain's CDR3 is CASSSEGSGANVLTF. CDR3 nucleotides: TGTGCCAGCAGCTCCGAGGGCTCTGGGGCCAACGTCCTGACTTTC.

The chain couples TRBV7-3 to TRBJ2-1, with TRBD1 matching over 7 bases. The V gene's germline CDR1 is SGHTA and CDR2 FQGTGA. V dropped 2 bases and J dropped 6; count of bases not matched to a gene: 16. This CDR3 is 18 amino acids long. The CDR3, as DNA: TGTGCCAGCAGCTTAGCGATTGGGACAGACAGGTATTTCAATGAGCAGTTCTTC. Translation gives CASSLAIGTDRYFNEQFF.

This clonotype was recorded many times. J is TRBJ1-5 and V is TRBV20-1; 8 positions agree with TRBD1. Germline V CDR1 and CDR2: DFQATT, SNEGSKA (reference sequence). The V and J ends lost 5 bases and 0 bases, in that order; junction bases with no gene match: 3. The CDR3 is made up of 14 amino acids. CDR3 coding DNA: TGCAGTGCTTTACAGGGGGGTAGCAATCAGCCCCAGCATTTT. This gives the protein CSALQGGSNQPQHF.

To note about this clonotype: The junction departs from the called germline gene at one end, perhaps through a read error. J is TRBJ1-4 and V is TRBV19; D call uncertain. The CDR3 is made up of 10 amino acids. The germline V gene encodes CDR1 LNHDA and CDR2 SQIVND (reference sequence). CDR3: CASGMGKLIF. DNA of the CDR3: TGTGCCAGTGGTATGGGAAAACTGATTTTT.

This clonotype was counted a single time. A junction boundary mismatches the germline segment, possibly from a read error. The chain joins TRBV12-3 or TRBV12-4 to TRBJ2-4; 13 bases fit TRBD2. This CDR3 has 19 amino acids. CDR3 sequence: CASSLLGLAGSIAKNTQYF. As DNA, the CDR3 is TGTGCCAGCAGTCTACTGGGACTAGCGGGATCGATAGCCAAAAACACTCAGTACTTC.

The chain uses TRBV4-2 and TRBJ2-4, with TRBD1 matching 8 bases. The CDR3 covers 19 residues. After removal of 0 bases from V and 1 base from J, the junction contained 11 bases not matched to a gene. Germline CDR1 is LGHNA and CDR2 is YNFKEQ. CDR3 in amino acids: CASSQERGQGVEAKNIQYF. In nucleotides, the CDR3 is TGTGCCAGCAGCCAAGAACGTGGACAGGGCGTCGAGGCCAAAAACATTCAGTACTTC.

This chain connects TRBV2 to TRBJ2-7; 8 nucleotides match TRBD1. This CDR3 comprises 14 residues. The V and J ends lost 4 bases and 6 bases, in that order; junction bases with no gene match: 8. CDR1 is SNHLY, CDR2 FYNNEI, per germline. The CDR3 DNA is TGTGCCAGCAGTGTTCAGGACAGGGCCGTCGAGCAGTACTTC. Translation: CASSVQDRAVEQYF.

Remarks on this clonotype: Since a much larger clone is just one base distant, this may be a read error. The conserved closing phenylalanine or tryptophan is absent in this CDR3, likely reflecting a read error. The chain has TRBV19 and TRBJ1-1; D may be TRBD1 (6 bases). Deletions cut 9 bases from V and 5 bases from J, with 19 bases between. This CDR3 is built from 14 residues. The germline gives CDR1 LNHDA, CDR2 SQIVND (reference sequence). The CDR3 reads CASSPGTTMTEAFL. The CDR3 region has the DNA TGTGCCAGCAGTCCCGGGACAACGATGACTGAAGCTTTCCTT.

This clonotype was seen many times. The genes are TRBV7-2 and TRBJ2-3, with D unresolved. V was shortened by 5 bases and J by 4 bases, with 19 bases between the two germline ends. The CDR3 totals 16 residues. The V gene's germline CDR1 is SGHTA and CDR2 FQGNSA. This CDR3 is CASSLQGPPSADTQYF. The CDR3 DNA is TGTGCCAGCAGCCTCCAAGGACCTCCCAGCGCAGATACGCAGTATTTT.

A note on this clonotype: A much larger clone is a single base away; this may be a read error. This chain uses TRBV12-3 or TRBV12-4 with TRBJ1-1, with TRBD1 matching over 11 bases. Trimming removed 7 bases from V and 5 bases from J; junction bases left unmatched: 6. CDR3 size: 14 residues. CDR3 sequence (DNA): TGTGCCAGCACTTTGGGGACAGGGGGTACTGAAGCTTTCTTT. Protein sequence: CASTLGTGGTEAFF.

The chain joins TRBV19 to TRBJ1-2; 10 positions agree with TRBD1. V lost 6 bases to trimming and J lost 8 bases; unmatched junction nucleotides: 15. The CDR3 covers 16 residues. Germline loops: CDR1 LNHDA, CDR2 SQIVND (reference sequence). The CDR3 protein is CASSETGGGNQRGYTF. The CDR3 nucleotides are TGTGCCAGTAGCGAGACAGGGGGCGGAAATCAGCGGGGCTACACCTTC.

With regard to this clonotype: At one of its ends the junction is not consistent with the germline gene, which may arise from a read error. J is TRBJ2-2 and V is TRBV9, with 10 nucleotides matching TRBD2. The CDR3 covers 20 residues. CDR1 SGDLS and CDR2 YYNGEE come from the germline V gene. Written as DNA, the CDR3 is TGTGCCAGCAGCGTAGCTGGGGGACTAGCGCCATCAATCCCTTACAAGGAGCAGTTTTTT. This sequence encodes CASSVAGGLAPSIPYKEQFF.

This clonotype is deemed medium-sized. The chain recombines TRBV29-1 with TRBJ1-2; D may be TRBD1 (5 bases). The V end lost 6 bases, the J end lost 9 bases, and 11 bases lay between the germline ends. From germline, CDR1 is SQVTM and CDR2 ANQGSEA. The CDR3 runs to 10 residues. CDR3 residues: CSVGDGSYTF. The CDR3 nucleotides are TGCAGCGTCGGGGACGGGAGCTACACCTTC.

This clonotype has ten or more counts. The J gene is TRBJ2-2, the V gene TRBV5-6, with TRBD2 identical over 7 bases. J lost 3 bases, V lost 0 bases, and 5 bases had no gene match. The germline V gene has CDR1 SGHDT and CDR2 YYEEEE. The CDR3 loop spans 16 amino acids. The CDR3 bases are TGTGCCAGCAGCTTGGGGCGGGAGACGGACACCGGGGAGCTGTTTTTT. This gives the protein CASSLGRETDTGELFF.

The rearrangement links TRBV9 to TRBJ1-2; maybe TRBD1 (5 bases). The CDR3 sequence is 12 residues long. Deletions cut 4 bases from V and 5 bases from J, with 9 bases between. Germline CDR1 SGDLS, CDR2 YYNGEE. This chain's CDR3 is CASSLGRYGYTF. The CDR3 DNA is TGTGCCAGCAGCTTGGGGCGATATGGCTACACCTTC.

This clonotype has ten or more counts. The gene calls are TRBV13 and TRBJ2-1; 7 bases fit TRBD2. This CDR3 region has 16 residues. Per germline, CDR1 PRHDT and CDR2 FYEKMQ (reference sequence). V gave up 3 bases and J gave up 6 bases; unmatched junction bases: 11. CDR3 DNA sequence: TGTGCCAGCAGCTTTCTAGCGGACACCTATCTCAATGAGCAGTTCTTC. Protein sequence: CASSFLADTYLNEQFF.

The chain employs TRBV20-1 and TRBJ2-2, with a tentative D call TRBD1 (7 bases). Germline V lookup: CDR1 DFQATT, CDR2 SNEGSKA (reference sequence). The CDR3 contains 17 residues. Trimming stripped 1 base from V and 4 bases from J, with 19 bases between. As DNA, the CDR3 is TGCAGTGCTAGAGGTAGGGGGCGGGGAACGAGCACCGGGGAGCTGTTTTTT. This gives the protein CSARGRGRGTSTGELFF.

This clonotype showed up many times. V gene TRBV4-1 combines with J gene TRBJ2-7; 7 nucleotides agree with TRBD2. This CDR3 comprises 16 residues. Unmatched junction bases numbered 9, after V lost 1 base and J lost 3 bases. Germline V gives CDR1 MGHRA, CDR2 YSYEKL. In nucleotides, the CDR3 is TGCGCCAGCAGCCAAGGGGTAGGGAGGGTCGACTACGAGCAGTACTTC. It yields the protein CASSQGVGRVDYEQYF.

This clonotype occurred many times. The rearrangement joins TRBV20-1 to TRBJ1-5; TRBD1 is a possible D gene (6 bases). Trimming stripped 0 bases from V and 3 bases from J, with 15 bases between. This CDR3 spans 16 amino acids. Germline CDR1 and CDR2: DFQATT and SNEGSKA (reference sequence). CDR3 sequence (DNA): TGCAGTGCTAGAGATCTATATAGGGGGAACAATCAGCCCCAGCATTTT. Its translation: CSARDLYRGNNQPQHF.

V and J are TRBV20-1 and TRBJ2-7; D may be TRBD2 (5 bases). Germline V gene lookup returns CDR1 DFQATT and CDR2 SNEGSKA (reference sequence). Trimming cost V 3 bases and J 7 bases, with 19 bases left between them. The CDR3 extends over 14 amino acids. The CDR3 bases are TGCAGTGCTAGCAAGCGGATGCGGACCGGGGAGCAGTACTTC. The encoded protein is CSASKRMRTGEQYF.

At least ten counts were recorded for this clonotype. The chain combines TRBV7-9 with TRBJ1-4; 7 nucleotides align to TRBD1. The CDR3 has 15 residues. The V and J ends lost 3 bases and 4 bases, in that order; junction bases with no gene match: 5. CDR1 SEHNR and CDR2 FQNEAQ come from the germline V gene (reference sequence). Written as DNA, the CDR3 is TGTGCCAGCAGCTTGATGGGACAGCTTAATGAAAAACTGTTTTTT. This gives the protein CASSLMGQLNEKLFF.

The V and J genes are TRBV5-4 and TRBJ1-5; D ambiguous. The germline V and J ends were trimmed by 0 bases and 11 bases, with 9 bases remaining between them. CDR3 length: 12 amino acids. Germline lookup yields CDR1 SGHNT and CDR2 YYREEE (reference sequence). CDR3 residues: CASSLDVRTQHF. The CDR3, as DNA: TGTGCCAGCAGCTTGGACGTCAGAACCCAGCATTTT.

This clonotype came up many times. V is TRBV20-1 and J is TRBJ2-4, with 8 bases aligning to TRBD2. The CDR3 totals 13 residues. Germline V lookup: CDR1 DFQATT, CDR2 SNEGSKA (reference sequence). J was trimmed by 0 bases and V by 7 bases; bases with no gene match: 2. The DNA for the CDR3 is TGCAGTGGGAGCGGGGGAGCCAAAAACATTCAGTACTTC. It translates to CSGSGGAKNIQYF.

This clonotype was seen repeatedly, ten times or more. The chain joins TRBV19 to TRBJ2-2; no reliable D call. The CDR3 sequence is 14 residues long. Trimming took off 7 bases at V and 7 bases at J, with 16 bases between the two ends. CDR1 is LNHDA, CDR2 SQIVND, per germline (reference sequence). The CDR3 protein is CASKGRSLSGELFF. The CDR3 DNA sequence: TGTGCCAGTAAGGGAAGGAGTTTGAGCGGGGAGCTGTTTTTT.

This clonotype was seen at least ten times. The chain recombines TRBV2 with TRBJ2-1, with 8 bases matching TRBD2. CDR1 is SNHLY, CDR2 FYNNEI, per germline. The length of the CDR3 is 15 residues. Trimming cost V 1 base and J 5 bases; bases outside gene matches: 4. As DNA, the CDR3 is TGTGCCAGCAGTGAAGGGCGGGAGGATAACAATGAGCAGTTCTTC. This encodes CASSEGREDNNEQFF.

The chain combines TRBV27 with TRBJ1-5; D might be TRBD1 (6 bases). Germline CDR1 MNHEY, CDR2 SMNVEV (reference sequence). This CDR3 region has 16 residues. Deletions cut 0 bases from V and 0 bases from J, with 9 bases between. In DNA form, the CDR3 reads TGTGCCAGCAGTTTATCGCCCAGGGGTAGCAATCAGCCCCAGCATTTT. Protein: CASSLSPRGSNQPQHF.

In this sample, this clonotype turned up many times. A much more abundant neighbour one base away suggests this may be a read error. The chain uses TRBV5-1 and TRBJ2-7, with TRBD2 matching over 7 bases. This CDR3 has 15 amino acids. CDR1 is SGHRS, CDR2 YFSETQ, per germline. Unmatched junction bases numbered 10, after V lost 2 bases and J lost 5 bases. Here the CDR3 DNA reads TGCGCCAGCAGCTTAGCGGGACCGCCTGCGAACGAGCAGTACTTC. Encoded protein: CASSLAGPPANEQYF.

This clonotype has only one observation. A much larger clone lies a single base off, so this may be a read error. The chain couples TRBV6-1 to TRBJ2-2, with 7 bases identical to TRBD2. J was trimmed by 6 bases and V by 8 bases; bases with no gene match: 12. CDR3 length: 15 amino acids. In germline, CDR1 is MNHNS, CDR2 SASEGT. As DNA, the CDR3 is TGTGCCAGCTCCACCCAGGCGGGAGTGGCCGGGGAGCTGTTTTTT. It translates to CASSTQAGVAGELFF.

The CDR3 protein is CASSQEGGDSGNTIYF. As DNA, the CDR3 is TGTGCCAGCAGCCAAGAGGGGGGAGACTCTGGAAACACCATATATTTT. The rearrangement links TRBV3-1 to TRBJ1-3, with a possible D match to TRBD1 (5 bases). Germline CDR1 and CDR2: LGHDT and YNNKEL (reference sequence). Trimming removed 0 bases at V and 0 bases at J, with 9 bases between. The CDR3 is made up of 16 amino acids.